The 27 T cell receptor beta chains below all came from one sample that was sequenced in a study of beta chain features in type 1 diabetes. Findings and caveats of the study: Researchers report that Type 1 diabetes patients had moderately but significantly shorter TCRB CDR3s across all four CD4+ subsets.

Reverse transcribing all isolated RNA meant expressed TCRB transcripts were sequenced. TCRdb keeps only in-frame clones here, not all; method: immunoSEQ multiplex PCR. The repertoire includes 200,000 to 300,000 clones, 20% of them detected once, and about 0.028% sits in the top ten. Their target antigens are unknown. Sequences were obtained from naive CD4+ T cells from blood. Receptor source: a woman between 40 and 50 years old with type 1 diabetes.

This clone was counted a few times. The gene calls are TRBV5-1 and TRBJ2-7; D call uncertain. Per the germline V gene, CDR1 is SGHRS and CDR2 is YFSETQ. The CDR3 covers 15 residues. V lost 2 bases and J 0 bases, leaving 12 bases between the germline ends. The chain's CDR3 is CASSFQTPSSYEQYF. The CDR3 coding sequence is TGCGCCAGCAGCTTCCAGACTCCGAGCTCCTACGAGCAGTACTTC.

The sample holds a few counts of this clone. This sequence joins TRBV4-3 and TRBJ1-5, with 9 bases matching TRBD1. V lost 4 bases to trimming and J lost 6 bases; unmatched junction nucleotides: 4. The germline V gene encodes CDR1 LGHNA and CDR2 YSLEER. This CDR3 has 14 amino acids. CDR3 protein: CASSLGQGIQPQHF. Written as DNA, the CDR3 is TGCGCCAGCAGCCTAGGACAGGGGATTCAGCCCCAGCATTTT.

There are a few counts of this clone. The chain has TRBV7-2 and TRBJ1-5; TRBD1 might be the D (5 bases). V was pared by 1 base and J by 4 bases, with 11 bases between. This CDR3 region has 15 residues. Per the germline V gene, CDR1 is SGHTA and CDR2 is FQGNSA. The chain's CDR3 is CASSLDGGTNQPQHF. CDR3 coding DNA: TGTGCCAGCAGCTTAGACGGGGGGACTAATCAGCCCCAGCATTTT.

This chain connects TRBV9 to TRBJ2-1; the match to TRBD2 covers 10 bases. The CDR3 runs 16 residues. V shed 0 bases and J 13 bases; nucleotides not matched to a gene: 13. Germline V CDR1 and CDR2: SGDLS, YYNGEE. Written as DNA, the CDR3 is TGTGCCAGCAGCGTAGGGAGTAGCGGGGGGCAAGAAGGTCAGTTCTTC. This encodes CASSVGSSGGQEGQFF.

The chain uses TRBV28 and TRBJ2-5; the D gene is possibly TRBD2 (6 bases). CDR1 MDHEN and CDR2 SYDVKM come from the germline V gene. The CDR3 runs 14 residues. V lost 2 bases and J lost 5, with 12 bases in between. CDR3 in amino acids: CASSLPGSGETQYF. The CDR3 DNA follows: TGTGCCAGCAGTTTACCCGGGAGTGGGGAGACCCAGTACTTC.

This clone was counted only a few times. Within the sample, other DNA sequences also encode this same CDR3. The chain carries TRBV5-1 and TRBJ2-1; D is uncertain. Germline V gene sequence: CDR1 SGHRS, CDR2 YFSETQ. The CDR3 extends over 16 amino acids. With 4 bases removed from V and 1 base from J, the gap between germline ends came to 15 bases. The CDR3: CASSPVPGTSYNEQFF. The CDR3 DNA is TGCGCCAGCAGCCCTGTACCAGGTACTTCCTACAATGAGCAGTTCTTC.

This clone was observed a handful of times. The DNA is omitted, as the CDR3 cannot be located on it reliably, and the CDR3 follows TCRdb's listing. The V and J genes are TRBV19 and TRBJ1-1; TRBD1, the table's D call, was not compared with the DNA. Germline-derived CDR1 and CDR2 are LNHDA and SQIVND (reference sequence). Counting both end residues, the CDR3 totals 13 amino acids. The CDR3 region is CASTSDRVTEAFF.

V usage is TRBV9 and J usage is TRBJ1-1; TRBD1 matches at 10 bases. CDR1 and CDR2 from the germline V gene are SGDLS and YYNGEE. With 3 bases clipped from V and 3 bases from J, the junction kept 2 bases outside the gene matches. The CDR3 is 14 amino acids. The CDR3 reads CASSDGQGDTEAFF. The CDR3 DNA reads TGTGCCAGCAGCGACGGACAGGGGGACACTGAAGCTTTCTTT.

This clone was seen a handful of times. The chain employs TRBV2 and TRBJ1-2; TRBD1 agrees at 9 bases. After removal of 10 bases from V and 0 bases from J, the junction contained 3 bases not matched to a gene. Germline V gene sequence: CDR1 SNHLY, CDR2 FYNNEI. CDR3 length: 13 amino acids. In DNA form, the CDR3 reads TGTGCCACGGGACAGGGAACTAACTATGGCTACACCTTC. It yields the protein CATGQGTNYGYTF.

The gene calls are TRBV11-2 and TRBJ1-6; D is unclear. This CDR3 contains 16 residues. Germline CDR1 SGHAT, CDR2 FQNNGV. Trimming took 5 bases from V and 2 from J, leaving 13 bases between them. CDR3: CASSQAEGTYNSPLHF. The CDR3 DNA sequence: TGTGCCAGCAGCCAGGCGGAGGGCACCTATAATTCACCCCTCCACTTT.

This clone was seen a few times. The rearrangement joins TRBV7-3 to TRBJ2-2; a weak D match, TRBD2 (6 bases). Germline loops: CDR1 SGHTA, CDR2 FQGTGA. Trimming removed 0 bases from V and 0 bases from J, with 8 bases in between. This CDR3 spans 16 amino acids. This CDR3 reads CASSLTGGANTGELFF. DNA of the CDR3: TGTGCCAGCAGCTTAACCGGCGGGGCGAACACCGGGGAGCTGTTTTTT.

Here the CDR3 reads CASSNIGLLGGGYTF. Written as DNA, the CDR3 is TGCGCCAGCAGCAACATCGGACTCCTAGGGGGAGGCTACACCTTC. The V and J genes are TRBV5-1 and TRBJ1-2, with a tentative D call TRBD1 (6 bases). Deletions cut 4 bases from V and 8 bases from J, with 21 bases between. The CDR3 has 15 residues. Germline V gene sequence: CDR1 SGHRS, CDR2 YFSETQ.

The rearrangement links TRBV28 to TRBJ2-4; 8 nucleotides agree with TRBD2. This CDR3 is 14 amino acids long. J gave up 1 base and V 7 bases, and 3 bases lay outside the gene matches. From germline, CDR1 is MDHEN and CDR2 SYDVKM. The CDR3 sequence: CASTPGGAKNIQYF. The CDR3 DNA reads TGTGCCAGCACCCCGGGGGGGGCCAAAAACATTCAGTACTTC.

The genes are TRBV19 and TRBJ2-4, with 11 bases aligning to TRBD1. The germline V gene has CDR1 LNHDA and CDR2 SQIVND (reference sequence). Trimming cost V 4 bases and J 7 bases; bases outside gene matches: 12. There are 17 residues in the CDR3. The CDR3 loop reads CASSTPTDRGPGNIQYF. DNA for the CDR3: TGTGCCAGTAGTACCCCGACGGACAGGGGGCCTGGGAACATTCAGTACTTC.

The chain links TRBV18 to TRBJ1-5, with 12 bases fitting TRBD1. V shed 4 bases and J 8 bases; nucleotides not matched to a gene: 6. Germline assignment: CDR1 KGHSH and CDR2 LQKENI. The length of the CDR3 is 15 residues. CDR3 residues: CASSLFGTGGKPQHF. The CDR3 coding sequence is TGTGCCAGCTCACTGTTTGGGACAGGGGGCAAGCCCCAGCATTTT. Complete variable domain (other parts from reference TRBV18 and TRBJ1-5): NAGVMQNPRHLVRRRGQEARLRCSPMKGHSHVYWYRQLPEEGLKFMVYLQKENIIDESGMPKERFSAEFPKEGPSILRIQQVVRGDSAAYFCASSLFGTGGKPQHFGDGTRLSIL.

This clone appeared a single time. The chain recombines TRBV27 with TRBJ2-1; D remains ambiguous. The V gene's germline CDR1 is MNHEY and CDR2 SMNVEV (reference sequence). The CDR3 has 16 residues. V was pared by 2 bases and J by 1 base, with 12 bases between. CDR3 in amino acids: CASSLGPTWSYNEQFF. DNA of the CDR3: TGTGCCAGCAGTTTAGGGCCTACATGGTCCTACAATGAGCAGTTCTTC.

The chain is built from TRBV7-2 and TRBJ2-1; D is undetermined. V was trimmed by 2 bases and J by 7 bases, leaving 12 bases between them. This CDR3 is 14 amino acids long. Germline CDR1 SGHTA, CDR2 FQGNSA. CDR3 sequence: CASSLFILPNEQFF. CDR3 coding DNA: TGTGCCAGCAGCTTATTTATTCTTCCGAATGAGCAGTTCTTC.

This clone was observed a single time. The chain couples TRBV28 to TRBJ2-7, with D tentatively TRBD1 (5 bases). V shed 2 bases and J shed 3 bases, with 11 bases lying between them. Germline CDR1 is MDHEN and CDR2 is SYDVKM. The CDR3 is 14 residues long. The CDR3 is CASSLGQGGYEQYF. CDR3 coding DNA: TGTGCCAGCAGTTTAGGGCAGGGCGGCTACGAGCAGTACTTC. Together with reference TRBV28 and TRBJ2-7, the CDR3 gives the full variable domain: DVKVTQSSRYLVKRTGEKVFLECVQDMDHENMFWYRQDPGLGLRLIYFSYDVKMKEKGDIPEGYSVSREKKERFSLILESASTNQTSMYLCASSLGQGGYEQYFGPGTRLTVT.

This chain connects TRBV4-3 to TRBJ1-6; D perhaps matches TRBD1 (5 bases). V was clipped by 5 bases and J by 5 bases, with 13 bases between them. This CDR3 contains 15 residues. Germline loops: CDR1 LGHNA, CDR2 YSLEER. The CDR3 DNA follows: TGCGCCAGCAGCGCACTCGGGGGAGATAATTCACCCCTCCACTTT. Its protein product is CASSALGGDNSPLHF.

This clone was picked up a small number of times. The J gene is TRBJ2-1, the V gene TRBV28; D may be TRBD2 (5 bases). The germline V and J ends were trimmed by 7 bases and 4 bases, with 14 bases remaining between them. There are 14 residues in the CDR3. Germline CDR1 and CDR2: MDHEN and SYDVKM. The CDR3 loop is CASTPGGTYNEQFF. As DNA, the CDR3 is TGTGCCAGCACCCCAGGAGGCACGTACAATGAGCAGTTCTTC.

This clone was observed a few times. The chain carries TRBV7-9 and TRBJ2-5; D might be TRBD1 (8 bases). Germline CDR1 and CDR2: SEHNR and FQNEAQ (reference sequence). This CDR3 has 14 amino acids. Trimming removed 6 bases at V and 5 bases at J, with 16 bases between. As DNA, the CDR3 is TGTGCCAGCAGTACCGACAGGGGAGGGGAGACCCAGTACTTC. As protein: CASSTDRGGETQYF.

The genes are TRBV5-1 and TRBJ1-1, with D possibly TRBD1 on 5 matching bases. CDR1 is SGHRS and CDR2 is YFSETQ in the germline V gene. Trimming removed 3 bases from V and 0 bases from J, with 9 bases in between. This CDR3 has 14 residues. CDR3 sequence (DNA): TGCGCCAGCAGCTCAGGGAACCTGAACACTGAAGCTTTCTTT. Its protein product is CASSSGNLNTEAFF.

As to this clone: At one boundary the junction diverges from the germline segment, which might be a read error. The chain uses TRBV28 and TRBJ2-7, with 8 bases identical to TRBD1. The V gene's germline CDR1 is MDHEN and CDR2 SYDVKM. The CDR3 is 12 residues long. CDR3: CASNRYPGQDQF. CDR3 coding DNA: TGTGCCAGCAACCGCTACCCGGGACAGGACCAATTC.

This clone was seen a few times. The chain is built from TRBV7-9 and TRBJ1-6, with D tentatively TRBD1 (5 bases). The CDR3 totals 14 residues. Germline CDR1 reads SEHNR; CDR2 reads FQNEAQ (reference sequence). V was cut by 4 bases and J by 3 bases, with 7 bases left in between. As DNA, the CDR3 is TGTGCCAGCAGCTCAGACAGCTATAATTCACCCCTCCACTTT. It is translated as CASSSDSYNSPLHF.

The chain has TRBV9 and TRBJ1-2, with 11 nucleotides matching TRBD1. The V segment lost 3 bases and the J segment 6 bases; nucleotides outside the gene matches: 7. This CDR3 has 15 residues. CDR1 is SGDLS, CDR2 YYNGEE, per germline. The CDR3 bases are TGTGCCAGCAGCGGATACGGACAGGGGGCTGATGGCTACACCTTC. Its protein product is CASSGYGQGADGYTF. The full variable domain, completed using reference TRBV9 and TRBJ1-2, is DSGVTQTPKHLITATGQRVTLRCSPRSGDLSVYWYQQSLDQGLQFLIQYYNGEERAKGNILERFSAQQFPDLHSELNLSSLELGDSALYFCASSGYGQGADGYTFGSGTRLTVV.

This clone was seen only a few times. The chain joins TRBV15 to TRBJ2-5, with D tentatively TRBD2 (5 bases). V lost 1 base and J lost 5, with 11 bases in between. In germline, CDR1 is LNHNV, CDR2 YYDKDF (reference sequence). This CDR3 has 14 amino acids. In DNA, the CDR3 is TGTGCCACCAGCAGAGTCCTGGGCGGGGAGACCCAGTACTTC. Protein sequence: CATSRVLGGETQYF.

The chain employs TRBV11-1 and TRBJ2-1; perhaps TRBD2 as D (6 bases). V lost 0 bases, J lost 10 bases, and 13 bases lay in between. CDR1 and CDR2 from the germline V gene are SGHAT and FQDESV (reference sequence). The CDR3 consists of 14 residues. The CDR3 loop reads CASSLARPAGEQFF. In nucleotides, the CDR3 is TGTGCCAGCAGCTTAGCCCGTCCCGCGGGGGAGCAGTTCTTC.